This is a list of T cell receptor beta chains from one sample in a study of cytomegalovirus exposure and HLA in healthy donors. Produced via immunoSEQ multiplex PCR; TCRdb's table is partial and in-frame only. The sample holds about 200,000 clones, around 85% seen once. The sequenced material came from PBMCs. The source of these receptors is a girl between 2 and 10 years old in good health and CMV-seronegative. CDR3s include the opening cysteine and the closing phenylalanine or tryptophan. The order of the fields is clone size, V gene, J gene, CDR3 protein. Rows give clone size only sometimes, using once, few, many, or a class for an expanded clone.

>-|TRBV5-6|TRBJ2-1
CASQVGWMTSGGIEQFF
>once|TRBV11-2|TRBJ2-1
CASSSHGGDNNEQFF
>-|TRBV30|TRBJ1-2
CAWTDRGKSYGYTF
>-|TRBV15|TRBJ1-5
CATSTETGSGPQHF
>-|TRBV29-1|TRBJ2-5
CSVGTRGRQETQYF
>-|TRBV15|TRBJ2-3
CATSRGASGGTDTQYF
>-|TRBV7-9|TRBJ1-4
CASLGRDEKLFF
>-|TRBV19|TRBJ1-5
CASSIPGEAYNQPQHF
>-|TRBV7-9|TRBJ2-3
CASSLRAGGSDTQYF
>few|TRBV5-1|TRBJ2-2
CASNELQSGTGELFF
>-|TRBV5-1|TRBJ2-5
CASSYTRDRAETQYF
>-|TRBV5-1|TRBJ1-4
CASSFWLSGRANEKLFF
>-|TRBV19|TRBJ2-2
CASKGSGGWDTGELFF
>-|TRBV25-1|TRBJ1-2
CASSESGLYGYTF
>-|TRBV5-1|TRBJ2-7
CASSPGGNSYEQYF
>-|TRBV19|TRBJ1-2
CASSSRTDYGYIF
>few|TRBV7-9|TRBJ2-1
CASSLGLSSYNEQFF
>few|TRBV7-9|TRBJ1-4
CASSRPVDEREKLFF
>-|TRBV10-3|TRBJ1-2
CAIRGEGMATQNGYTF
>-|TRBV4-2|TRBJ2-5
CASSTLAVQETQYF
>few|TRBV19|TRBJ2-6
CASTLWESGANVLTF
>-|TRBV6-1|TRBJ1-1
CASSDWQGGTEAFF
>-|TRBV4-1|TRBJ2-5
CASSQDYLAGGGRETQYF
>-|TRBV19|TRBJ2-7
CAASLGGVSEQYF
>-|TRBV6-5|-
CASSPRTGITYEQYF
>few|TRBV7-3|TRBJ2-5
CASSPTPGERGTQYF
>-|TRBV4-1|TRBJ1-4
CASSQEQQDRGEKLFF
>few|TRBV2|TRBJ2-7
CASSEGGLSYEQYF
>few|TRBV7-9|TRBJ2-7
CASSLDFYEQYF
>-|TRBV12-5|TRBJ2-1
CASGYRTSSEQFF
>once|TRBV7-7|TRBJ2-1
CASSIGGAGNEQFF
>-|TRBV10-3|TRBJ1-1
CAISESGAVSAEAFF
>-|TRBV5-6|TRBJ2-3
CASSLALLAGSDTQYF
>once|TRBV18|TRBJ2-1
CASSPGHTGVNEQFF
>-|TRBV5-5|TRBJ2-5
CASSRPFPTGMETQYF
>-|TRBV6-1|TRBJ1-1
CASGQGEAFF
>few|TRBV7-9|TRBJ2-2
CASSLIGTGYTGELFF
>-|TRBV6-6|TRBJ1-1
CASSQDRGRTEAFF
>-|TRBV27|TRBJ2-7
CATGLQGAAYEQYF
>-|TRBV5-1|TRBJ1-2
CASSTRPARGYGYTF
>-|TRBV6-5|TRBJ2-7
CASSFDSATLYEQYF
>-|TRBV19|TRBJ2-7
CASSPQASAYEQYF
>-|TRBV20-1|-
CSAGGVREQYF
>-|TRBV9|TRBJ2-2
CASSVSRYTGELFF
>once|TRBV6-1|TRBJ2-7
CASSLHRSSYEQYF
>few|TRBV9|TRBJ2-1
CASSVAGDSFVGNEQFF